These 9 T cell receptor beta chains were all obtained from the same sample, sequenced in a study of T-cell reconstitution after alpha-beta-depleted transplantation in children. TCRbeta library construction was performed incorporating unique molecular identifiers. From the PCR reads, TCRdb called clonotypes with MiXCR, one entry per CDR3 protein. This table has around 380,000 distinct CDR3 sequences, about a tenth appearing once. The source material was PBMCs from the stem cell graft donor, sampled from the stem cell graft. These receptors came from a human donor who donated a stem cell graft to a child with acute myeloid leukemia.

The chain joins TRBV29-1 to TRBJ1-5; 11 nucleotides line up with TRBD1. V was clipped by 7 bases and J by 8 bases; unmatched bases: 7. Germline CDR1 reads SQVTM; CDR2 reads ANQGSEA. The CDR3 spans 13 residues. In DNA form, the CDR3 reads TGCAGCGCCCCGGACAGGGGGCTGGAGCCCCAGCATTTT. Residues: CSAPDRGLEPQHF.

The J gene is TRBJ2-1, the V gene TRBV7-8; D possibly corresponds to TRBD2 (6 bases). Germline CDR1 SGHVS, CDR2 FQNEAQ. The ends were cut back, 6 bases at V and 6 bases at J, with 12 bases in the middle. CDR3 length: 13 residues. The CDR3 reads CASRERAINEQFF. The CDR3 coding sequence is TGTGCCAGCAGGGAGCGGGCTATCAATGAGCAGTTCTTC.

This clonotype was seen a few times. The chain couples TRBV20-1 to TRBJ1-1; the D is unclear. V lost 5 bases to trimming and J lost 12 bases, with 16 bases between them. Germline-derived CDR1 and CDR2 are DFQATT and SNEGSKA (reference sequence). This CDR3 is 11 amino acids long. The CDR3 region is CSAQDGPITFF. CDR3 nucleotide sequence: TGCAGTGCTCAGGACGGACCTATAACTTTCTTT.

This CDR3 is CASSLVGGVWETQYF. The CDR3 DNA is TGTGCCAGCAGCTTAGTCGGCGGGGTCTGGGAGACCCAGTACTTC. V is TRBV7-2 and J is TRBJ2-5, with D possibly matching TRBD2 (6 bases). With 1 base removed from V and 5 bases from J, the gap between germline ends came to 14 bases. Germline CDR1 SGHTA, CDR2 FQGNSA. The CDR3 is 15 amino acids. Supplemented by reference TRBV7-2 and TRBJ2-5, the full variable domain reads GAGVSQSPSNKVTEKGKDVELRCDPISGHTALYWYRQSLGQGLEFLIYFQGNSAPDKSGLPSDRFSAERTGGSVSTLTIQRTQQEDSAVYLCASSLVGGVWETQYFGPGTRLLVL.

The chain carries TRBV12-3 or TRBV12-4 and TRBJ1-5; D unresolved. This CDR3 spans 15 amino acids. Between the trimmed V and J ends, which lost 0 bases and 3 bases, there was a span of 9 bases. The CDR3 loop reads CASSLARRDNQPQHF. The CDR3 bases are TGTGCCAGCAGTTTAGCCCGCCGGGACAATCAGCCCCAGCATTTT.

A few counts support this clonotype. This chain connects TRBV20-1 to TRBJ2-4; D not certain. CDR1 and CDR2 from the germline V gene are DFQATT and SNEGSKA (reference sequence). This CDR3 has 14 residues. Trimming cost V 5 bases and J 0 bases, with 11 bases left between them. In nucleotides, the CDR3 is TGCAGTGCTGACACGACTGTAGCCAAAAACATTCAGTACTTC. This gives the protein CSADTTVAKNIQYF.

This chain joins TRBV4-1 and TRBJ1-2; 7 bases align to TRBD1. The V gene end was trimmed by 2 bases and the J gene end by 4 bases; junction bases not matched to a gene: 7. CDR1 and CDR2 from the germline V gene are MGHRA and YSYEKL. This CDR3 contains 15 residues. The CDR3 sequence is CASSQNDREVYGYTF. DNA of the CDR3: TGCGCCAGCAGCCAAAACGACAGGGAAGTCTATGGCTACACCTTC.

By sample fraction, this clonotype is medium-sized (0.01 to 0.1%). The V call is TRBV5-1, the J call TRBJ1-5; perhaps TRBD1 as D (5 bases). This CDR3 comprises 15 residues. CDR1 and CDR2 (germline): SGHRS, YFSETQ. Trimming cost V 0 bases and J 10 bases, with 17 bases left between them. CDR3 bases: TGCGCCAGCAGCTTGGTGGGGGACGGGGTAGGTCCCCAGCATTTT. Residues: CASSLVGDGVGPQHF.

This clonotype showed up just a few times. The junction shows a germline mismatch at one end, possibly a read error. The chain couples TRBV6-5 to TRBJ2-4; no definite D call. The CDR3 is 14 residues long. Germline CDR1 is MNHEY and CDR2 is SVGAGI. As DNA, the CDR3 is TGTGCCAGCAGCCCCCGCCCGGGCGTCGTGATTCGGTACTTC. It translates to CASSPRPGVVIRYF.